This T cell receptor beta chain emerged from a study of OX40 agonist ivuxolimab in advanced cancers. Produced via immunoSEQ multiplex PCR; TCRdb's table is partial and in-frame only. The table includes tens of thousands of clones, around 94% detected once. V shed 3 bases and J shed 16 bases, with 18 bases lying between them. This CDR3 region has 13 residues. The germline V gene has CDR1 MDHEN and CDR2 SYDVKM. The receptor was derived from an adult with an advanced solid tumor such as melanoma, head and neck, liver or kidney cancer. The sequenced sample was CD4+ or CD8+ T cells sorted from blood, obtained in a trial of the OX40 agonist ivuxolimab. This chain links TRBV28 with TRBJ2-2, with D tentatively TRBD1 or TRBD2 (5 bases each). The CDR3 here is CASSFGVDQGRFF. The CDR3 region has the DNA TGTGCCAGCAGTTTCGGGGTGGATCAGGGACGGTTTTTT.